The clone carrying this TCR beta chain was seen repeatedly, ten times or more. The sample originates from a study of spatial heterogeneity in lung cancer. TCRdb passed the 5' RACE reads through MiXCR, listing each CDR3 protein once. The profile shows more than 60,000 distinct CDR3 sequences, 6.3% of them singletons. This CDR3 region has 14 residues. Germline V gene sequence: CDR1 SGHRS, CDR2 YFSETQ. V was trimmed by 4 bases and J by 6 bases, leaving 17 bases between them. The time point: sample taken at primary tumor resection. This chain links TRBV5-1 with TRBJ2-7; possible D gene TRBD1, 6 bases. Sequencing was performed on PBMCs, taken at surgery. The origin of this receptor is a female donor with early-stage non-small cell lung cancer. CDR3 in DNA: TGCGCCAGCAGCCCGGGGACCAAAGGGGGCGAGCAGTACTTC. Residues: CASSPGTKGGEQYF.